This T cell receptor beta chain was retrieved from a study of blood T cell repertoires in COVID-19. Study details: PBMCs, B-cell-depleted T cells, or T cells were the source of the cDNA or gDNA that made up the material.

Per the germline V gene, CDR1 is MNHEY and CDR2 is SVGAGI. Trimming cost V 3 bases and J 10 bases, with 10 bases left between them. There are 13 residues in the CDR3. This table comes from immunoSEQ multiplex PCR, and its TCRdb copy is limited to in-frame clones, with some not included. This sample has about 120,000 clones; roughly 84% occur once, and the top ten carry around 8%. J is TRBJ1-6 and V is TRBV6-5, with D possibly TRBD1 on 6 matching bases. Material for sequencing was peripheral blood. This clonotype was obtained from a woman in her forties with acute or convalescent COVID-19. CDR3 amino acids: CASSYRGTSPLHF. In DNA form, the CDR3 reads TGTGCCAGCAGTTATAGGGGGACCTCACCCCTCCACTTT.